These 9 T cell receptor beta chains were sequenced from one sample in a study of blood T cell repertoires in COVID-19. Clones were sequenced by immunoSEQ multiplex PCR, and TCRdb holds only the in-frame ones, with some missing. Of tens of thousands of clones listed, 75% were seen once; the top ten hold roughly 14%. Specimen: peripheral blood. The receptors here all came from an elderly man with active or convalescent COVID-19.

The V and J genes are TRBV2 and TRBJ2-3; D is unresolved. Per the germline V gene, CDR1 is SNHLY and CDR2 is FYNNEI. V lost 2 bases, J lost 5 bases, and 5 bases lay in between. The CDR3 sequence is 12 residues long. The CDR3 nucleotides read TGTGCCAGCAGTGAACGGGTAGATACGCAGTATTTT. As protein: CASSERVDTQYF. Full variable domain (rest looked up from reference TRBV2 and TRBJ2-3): EPEVTQTPSHQVTQMGQEVILRCVPISNHLYFYWYRQILGQKVEFLVSFYNNEISEKSEIFDDQFSVERPDGSNFTLKIRSTKLEDSAMYFCASSERVDTQYFGPGTRLTVL.

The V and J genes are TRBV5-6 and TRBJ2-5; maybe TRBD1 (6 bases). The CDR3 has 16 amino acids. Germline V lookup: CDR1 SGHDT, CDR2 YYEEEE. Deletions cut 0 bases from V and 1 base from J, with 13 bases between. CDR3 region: CASSLETRTVQETQYF. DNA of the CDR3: TGTGCCAGCAGCTTGGAAACAAGGACAGTCCAAGAGACCCAGTACTTC.

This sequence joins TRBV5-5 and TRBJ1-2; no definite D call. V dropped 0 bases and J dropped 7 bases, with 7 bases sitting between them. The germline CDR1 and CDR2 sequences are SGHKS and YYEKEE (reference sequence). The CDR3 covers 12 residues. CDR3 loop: CASSLERVGYTF. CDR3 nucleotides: TGTGCCAGCAGCTTGGAACGGGTTGGCTACACCTTC. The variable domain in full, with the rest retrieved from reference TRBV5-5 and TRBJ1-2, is DAGVTQSPTHLIKTRGQQVTLRCSPISGHKSVSWYQQVLGQGPQFIFQYYEKEERGRGNFPDRFSARQFPNYSSELNVNALLLGDSALYLCASSLERVGYTFGSGTRLTVV.

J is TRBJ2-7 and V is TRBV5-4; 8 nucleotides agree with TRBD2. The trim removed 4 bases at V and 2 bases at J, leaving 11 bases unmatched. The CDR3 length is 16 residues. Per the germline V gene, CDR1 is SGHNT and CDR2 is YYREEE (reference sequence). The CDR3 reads CASSPGTRPHAYEQYF. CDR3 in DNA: TGTGCCAGCAGCCCGGGGACTAGGCCCCACGCCTACGAGCAGTACTTC.

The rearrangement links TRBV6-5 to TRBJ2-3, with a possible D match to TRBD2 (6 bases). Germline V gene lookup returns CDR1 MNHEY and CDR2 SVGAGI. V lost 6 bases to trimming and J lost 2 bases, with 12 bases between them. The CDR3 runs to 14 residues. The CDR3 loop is CASRMTRPTDTQYF. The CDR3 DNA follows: TGTGCCAGCAGGATGACTAGACCCACAGATACGCAGTATTTT.

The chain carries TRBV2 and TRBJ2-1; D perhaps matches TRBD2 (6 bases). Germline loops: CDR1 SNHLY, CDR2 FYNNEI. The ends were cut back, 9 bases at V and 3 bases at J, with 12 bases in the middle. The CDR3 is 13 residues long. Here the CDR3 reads CASRESDYNEQFF. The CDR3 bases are TGTGCCAGTCGGGAGTCAGACTACAATGAGCAGTTCTTC.

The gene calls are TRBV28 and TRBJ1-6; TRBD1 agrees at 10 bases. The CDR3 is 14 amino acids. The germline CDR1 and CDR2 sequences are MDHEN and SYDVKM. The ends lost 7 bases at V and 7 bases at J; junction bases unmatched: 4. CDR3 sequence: CASKRQGANSPLHF. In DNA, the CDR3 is TGTGCCAGCAAAAGACAGGGGGCGAATTCACCCCTCCACTTT.

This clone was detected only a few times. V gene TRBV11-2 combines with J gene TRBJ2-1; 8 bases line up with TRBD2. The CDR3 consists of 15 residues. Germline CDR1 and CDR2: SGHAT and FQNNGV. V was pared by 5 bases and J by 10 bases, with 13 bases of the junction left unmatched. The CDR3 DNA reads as TGTGCCAGCAGCCAACCCGGAAAGACTAGCGAGGAGCAGTTCTTC. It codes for CASSQPGKTSEEQFF.

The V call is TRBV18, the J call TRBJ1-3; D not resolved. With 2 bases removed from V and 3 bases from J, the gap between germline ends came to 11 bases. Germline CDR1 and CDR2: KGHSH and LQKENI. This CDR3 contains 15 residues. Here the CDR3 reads CASSPSYRIGNTIYF. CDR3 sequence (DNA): TGTGCCAGCTCACCAAGTTACAGAATTGGAAACACCATATATTTT.